This T cell receptor (beta chain) was recorded in a study of cytomegalovirus exposure and HLA in healthy donors. Study overall: Within an early data release were about 90 million unique TCRs drawn from HLA-typed donors.

To note about this clone: Its target is unknown.

The primer mix had 60 Vbeta and 13 Jbeta primers. TCRdb's table, derived via immunoSEQ multiplex PCR, lists solely in-frame clones and lacks some. The sample has around 200,000 clones, about 89% seen once. General study points: Later on, an analysis found that several of the most significant clusters appeared to be linked to common viral pathogens, which included parvovirus B19. For TCR beta chains, V- and J-gene trimming was later linked to a missense DCLRE1C variant.

The sequenced sample was PBMCs. This TCR was sampled from a woman under 30 in good health and CMV-seronegative.

In nucleotides, the CDR3 is TGTGCCAGCAGCGGCCGGGTGGGCCCCGGGACTAGCGGGAGCAGGGGAACGCAGTATTTT. This gives the protein CASSGRVGPGTSGSRGTQYF. This chain joins TRBV9 and TRBJ2-3; 14 bases align to TRBD2. V lost 3 bases and J lost 9; bases outside the gene matches: 21. The CDR3 runs to 20 residues. CDR1 SGDLS and CDR2 YYNGEE come from the germline V gene.